The rows below give T cell receptor beta chains drawn from one sample of a study of response to subunit inactivated influenza vaccine. Using its own MiXCR run on the RT-PCR reads, TCRdb lists one record per CDR3 protein. The sample carries almost 250,000 distinct CDR3 sequences, 12% recorded once. Sequencing was performed on non-naive T cells sorted from PBMCs, taken 14 days before vaccination. These receptors all stem from a man between 45 and 60 years old who received an inactivated influenza vaccine. Each CDR3 is given with its conserved first and last residue.

length | J | V | CDR3
16 | TRBJ2-2 | TRBV18 | CASSPMDSSNTGELFF
16 | TRBJ2-3 | TRBV6-1 | CASSRTFQTSTDTQYF
15 | TRBJ1-6 | TRBV20-1 | CSARPGILSNSPLHF
13 | TRBJ2-1 | TRBV20-1 | CSRPGLGGNEQFF
15 | TRBJ2-5 | TRBV10-3 | CAKRPPAGARETQYF
13 | TRBJ2-7 | TRBV4-1 | CASGPRVSYEQYF
17 | TRBJ2-3 | TRBV5-1 | CASSSYGTSGSTDTQYF
14 | TRBJ1-1 | TRBV12-3/TRBV12-4 | CASSLPGKGTEAFF
13 | TRBJ2-7 | TRBV15 | CATSPFRGYEQYF
14 | TRBJ2-1 | TRBV29-1 | CSVEVSSGLAGEFF
17 | TRBJ2-1 | TRBV9 | CASSVVERPAAYNEQFF
15 | TRBJ2-2 | TRBV10-3 | CAISDNGMNTGELFF
15 | TRBJ2-7 | TRBV28 | CASLPRGQGAKEQYF
16 | TRBJ2-5 | TRBV2 | CASSAGTGRNVETQYF